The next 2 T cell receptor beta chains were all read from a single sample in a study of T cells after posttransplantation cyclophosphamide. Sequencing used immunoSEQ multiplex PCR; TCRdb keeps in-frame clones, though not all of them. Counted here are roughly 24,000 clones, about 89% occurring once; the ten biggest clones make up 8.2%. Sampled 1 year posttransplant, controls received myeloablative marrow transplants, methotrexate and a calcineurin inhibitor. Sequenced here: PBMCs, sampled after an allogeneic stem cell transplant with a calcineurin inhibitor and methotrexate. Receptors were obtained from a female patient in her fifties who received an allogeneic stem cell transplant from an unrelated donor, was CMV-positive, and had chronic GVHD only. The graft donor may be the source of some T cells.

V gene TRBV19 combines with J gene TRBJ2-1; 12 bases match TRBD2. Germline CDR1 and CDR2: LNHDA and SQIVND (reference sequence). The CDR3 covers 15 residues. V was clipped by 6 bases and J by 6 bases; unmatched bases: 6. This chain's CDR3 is CASSQLAGGLNEQFF. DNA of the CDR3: TGTGCCAGTAGCCAACTAGCGGGAGGTCTCAATGAGCAGTTCTTC. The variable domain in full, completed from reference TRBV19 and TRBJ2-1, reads DGGITQSPKYLFRKEGQNVTLSCEQNLNHDAMYWYRQDPGQGLRLIYYSQIVNDFQKGDIAEGYSVSREKKESFPLTVTSAQKNPTAFYLCASSQLAGGLNEQFFGPGTRLTVL.

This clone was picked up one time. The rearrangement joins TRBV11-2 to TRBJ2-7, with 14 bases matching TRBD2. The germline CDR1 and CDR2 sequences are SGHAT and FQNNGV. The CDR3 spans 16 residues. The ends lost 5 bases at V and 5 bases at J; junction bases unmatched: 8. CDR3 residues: CASSGLAGGPFDEQYF. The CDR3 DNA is TGTGCCAGCAGCGGACTAGCGGGAGGCCCCTTCGACGAGCAGTACTTC.